These 9 T cell receptor beta chains originate from one sample sequenced in a study of patients and donors after allogeneic stem cell transplantation (dated by TCRdb to 2020 to 2022). Libraries were built with RT-PCR. Data came from a NextSeq 550. TCRdb reworked the public reads: Q25 trimming with fastp, MiXCR clone assembly, productive beta chains retained. Records with the same CDR3 protein are collapsed into one entry carrying the most frequent genes and DNA. This sample gives 100,000 to 120,000 distinct CDR3 sequences in total; approximately 40% of them show up just once. Around 25% of the sample is held by the ten biggest clonotypes. The sequenced sample was blood, either unsorted or a sorted T cell fraction (not recorded which). The origin of the receptors is a human donor who was either an allogeneic HSCT recipient or a stem cell or donor lymphocyte infusion donor (not recorded which). It is not recorded whose cells these are; they may come from a transplant donor.

The V and J genes are TRBV30 and TRBJ1-3, with D hard to call. Trimming removed 1 base at V and 0 bases at J, with 13 bases between. Germline V gives CDR1 GTSNPN, CDR2 SVGIG (reference sequence). This CDR3 spans 16 amino acids. The CDR3 nucleotides read TGTGCCTGGAGTGGTAAAAAGATAAACTCTGGAAACACCATATATTTT. It translates to CAWSGKKINSGNTIYF. Filled out from reference TRBV30 and TRBJ1-3, the complete variable domain reads SQTIHQWPATLVQPVGSPLSLECTVEGTSNPNLYWYRQAAGRGLQLLFYSVGIGQISSEVPQNLSASRPQDRQFILSSKKLLLSDSGFYLCAWSGKKINSGNTIYFGEGSWLTVV.

This clonotype was seen a handful of times. The chain carries TRBV29-1 and TRBJ1-2, with D unresolved. Germline values: CDR1 SQVTM, CDR2 ANQGSEA. V was shortened by 7 bases and J by 7 bases, with 10 bases between the two germline ends. The CDR3 is 10 residues long. In nucleotides, the CDR3 is TGCAGCGACCAGCGGAGTGGCTACACCTTC. Its translation: CSDQRSGYTF. Supplemented by reference TRBV29-1 and TRBJ1-2, the full variable domain reads SAVISQKPSRDICQRGTSLTIQCQVDSQVTMMFWYRQQPGQSLTLIATANQGSEATYESGFVIDKFPISRPNLTFSTLTVSNMSPEDSSIYLCSDQRSGYTFGSGTRLTVV.

A few counts support this clonotype. The rearrangement uses TRBV20-1 and TRBJ2-5; 8 bases line up with TRBD1. CDR3 size: 12 residues. Germline CDR1 and CDR2: DFQATT and SNEGSKA (reference sequence). V lost 4 bases and J lost 4; bases outside the gene matches: 2. This CDR3 reads CSATQGAETQYF. The CDR3 nucleotides are TGCAGTGCTACTCAGGGGGCAGAGACCCAGTACTTC.

The rearrangement joins TRBV12-3 or TRBV12-4 to TRBJ1-2; no firm D call. There are 15 residues in the CDR3. Trimming stripped 2 bases from V and 7 bases from J, with 17 bases between. CDR3 in DNA: TGTGCCAGCAGTTTACAGGCTCGGGTGCGACCTGGCTACACCTTC. Encoded protein: CASSLQARVRPGYTF.

V usage is TRBV12-3 or TRBV12-4 and J usage is TRBJ1-1; the D is unclear. The CDR3 extends over 14 amino acids. With 7 bases removed from V and 0 bases from J, the gap between germline ends came to 12 bases. The CDR3 nucleotides read TGTGCCAGCAACACGGCCCCGATGAACACTGAAGCTTTCTTT. It yields the protein CASNTAPMNTEAFF.

The chain uses TRBV19 and TRBJ2-5; TRBD2 is a possible D gene (5 bases). The CDR3 has 16 residues. V lost 5 bases to trimming and J lost 5 bases, with 21 bases between them. CDR1 and CDR2 (germline): LNHDA, SQIVND (reference sequence). The CDR3 loop is CASSRRFSTGGETQYF. The CDR3, as DNA: TGTGCCAGTAGTCGCCGATTTTCCACCGGCGGGGAGACCCAGTACTTC.

This clonotype was seen a few times. The rearrangement joins TRBV6-5 to TRBJ1-1, with D maybe TRBD1 (5 bases). The germline V and J ends were trimmed by 2 bases and 4 bases, with 14 bases remaining between them. Per germline, CDR1 MNHEY and CDR2 SVGAGI. This CDR3 has 15 amino acids. DNA of the CDR3: TGTGCCAGCAGTTACAGGTGGGGGGAGGGCACTGAAGCTTTCTTT. The encoded protein is CASSYRWGEGTEAFF.

V and J are TRBV3-1 and TRBJ2-7; a weak D match, TRBD1 (7 bases). Trimming left V 1 base short and J 5 bases short, with 21 bases between. The CDR3 consists of 17 residues. From germline, CDR1 is LGHDT and CDR2 YNNKEL (reference sequence). The CDR3 nucleotides read TGTGCCAGCAGCCAAGTTTACAGGGGAGGTAATCAGAACGAGCAGTACTTC. This encodes CASSQVYRGGNQNEQYF.

Only a few counts were recorded for this clonotype. The chain joins TRBV27 to TRBJ1-1; possibly TRBD1 for D (5 bases). This CDR3 region has 16 residues. The V gene's germline CDR1 is MNHEY and CDR2 SMNVEV (reference sequence). Trimming cost V 4 bases and J 4 bases, with 19 bases left between them. The CDR3: CASSSVGWGTSTEAFF. Here the CDR3 DNA reads TGTGCCAGCAGTTCCGTCGGTTGGGGGACGAGCACTGAAGCTTTCTTT.